This TCR beta chain was obtained from a study of blood T cell repertoires in COVID-19. This clone was seen at least ten times. The V gene end was trimmed by 7 bases and the J gene end by 7 bases; junction bases not matched to a gene: 8. This CDR3 region has 13 residues. Germline lookup yields CDR1 SQVTM and CDR2 ANQGSEA. Those enrolled, adults aged 18 to 89 years, came from 24 US areas. Sequencing used immunoSEQ multiplex PCR; TCRdb keeps in-frame clones, though not all of them. This sample yields roughly 220,000 clones, of which roughly 85% are seen a single time; about 4% belongs to the top ten. V usage is TRBV29-1 and J usage is TRBJ1-4, with 8 nucleotides matching TRBD1. Sequencing input: PBMCs or T cells enriched from blood (not recorded which). The source is a woman between 40 and 50 years old with acute COVID-19. The CDR3 spells CSARTGLLEKLFF. The CDR3 DNA reads as TGCAGCGCACGGACAGGGCTACTTGAAAAACTGTTTTTT.